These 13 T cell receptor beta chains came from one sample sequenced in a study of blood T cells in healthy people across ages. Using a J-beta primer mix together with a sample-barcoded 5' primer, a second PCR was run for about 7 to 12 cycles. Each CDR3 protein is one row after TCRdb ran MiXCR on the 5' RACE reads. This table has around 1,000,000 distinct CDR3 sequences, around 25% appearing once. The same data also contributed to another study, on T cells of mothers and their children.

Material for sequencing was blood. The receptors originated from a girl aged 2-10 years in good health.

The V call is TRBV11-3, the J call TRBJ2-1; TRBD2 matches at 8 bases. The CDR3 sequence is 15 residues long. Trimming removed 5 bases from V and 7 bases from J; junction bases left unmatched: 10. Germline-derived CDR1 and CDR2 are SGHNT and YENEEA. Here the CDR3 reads CASSHAAGAKNEQFF. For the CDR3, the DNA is TGTGCCAGCAGCCATGCAGCGGGGGCGAAAAATGAGCAGTTCTTC.

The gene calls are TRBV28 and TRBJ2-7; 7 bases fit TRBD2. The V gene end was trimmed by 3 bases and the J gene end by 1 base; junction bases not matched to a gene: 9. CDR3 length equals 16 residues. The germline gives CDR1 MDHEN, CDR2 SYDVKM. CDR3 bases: TGTGCCAGCAGTTTCCTCGGCGGGGGACTGTCCTACGAGCAGTACTTC. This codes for CASSFLGGGLSYEQYF.

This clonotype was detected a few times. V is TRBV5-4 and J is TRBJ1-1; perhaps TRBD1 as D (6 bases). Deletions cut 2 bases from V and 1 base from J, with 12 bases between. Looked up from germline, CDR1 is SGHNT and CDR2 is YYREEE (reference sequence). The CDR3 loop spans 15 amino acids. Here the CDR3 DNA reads TGTGCCAGCAGCTTAATGATGGGGGCGAACACTGAAGCTTTCTTT. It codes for CASSLMMGANTEAFF.

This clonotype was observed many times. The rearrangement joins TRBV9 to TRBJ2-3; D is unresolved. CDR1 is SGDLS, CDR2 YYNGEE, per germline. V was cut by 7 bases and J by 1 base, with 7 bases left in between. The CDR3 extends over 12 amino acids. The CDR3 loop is CASSDGTDTQYF. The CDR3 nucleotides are TGTGCCAGCTCCGACGGCACAGATACGCAGTATTTT.

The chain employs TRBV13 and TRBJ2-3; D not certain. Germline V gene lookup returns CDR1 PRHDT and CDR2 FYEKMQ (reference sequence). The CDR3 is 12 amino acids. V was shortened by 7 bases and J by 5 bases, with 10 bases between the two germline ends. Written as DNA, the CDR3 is TGTGCCAGCACCACCCAAGGAGATACGCAGTATTTT. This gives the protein CASTTQGDTQYF.

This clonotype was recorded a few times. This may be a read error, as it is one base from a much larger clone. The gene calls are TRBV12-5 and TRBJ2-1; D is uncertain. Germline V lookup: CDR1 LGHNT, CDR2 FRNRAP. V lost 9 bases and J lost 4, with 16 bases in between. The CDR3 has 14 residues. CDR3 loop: CASAPPSVYNEQFF. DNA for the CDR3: TGTGCTAGCGCTCCCCCAAGCGTTTACAATGAGCAGTTCTTC. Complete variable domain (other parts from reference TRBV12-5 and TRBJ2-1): DARVTQTPRHKVTEMGQEVTMRCQPILGHNTVFWYRQTMMQGLELLAYFRNRAPLDDSGMPKDRFSAEMPDATLATLKIQPSEPRDSAVYFCASAPPSVYNEQFFGPGTRLTVL.

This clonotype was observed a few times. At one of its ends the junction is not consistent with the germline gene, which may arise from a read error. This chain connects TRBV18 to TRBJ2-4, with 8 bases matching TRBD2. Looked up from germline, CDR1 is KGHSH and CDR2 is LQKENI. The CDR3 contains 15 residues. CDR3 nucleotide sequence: TGTGCCAGTTCACCTAGCGGGCTTGGCAAAAACATTCAGTACTTC. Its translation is CASSPSGLGKNIQYF.

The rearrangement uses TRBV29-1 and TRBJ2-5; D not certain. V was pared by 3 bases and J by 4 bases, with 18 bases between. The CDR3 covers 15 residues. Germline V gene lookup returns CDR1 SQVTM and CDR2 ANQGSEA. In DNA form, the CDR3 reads TGCAGCGTTGATCCATTTGATCAACCGGGAGAGACCCAGTACTTC. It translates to CSVDPFDQPGETQYF.

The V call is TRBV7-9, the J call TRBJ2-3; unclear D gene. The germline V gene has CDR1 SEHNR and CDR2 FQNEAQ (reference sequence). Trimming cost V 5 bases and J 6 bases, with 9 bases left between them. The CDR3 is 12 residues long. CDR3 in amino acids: CASSPNGDTQYF. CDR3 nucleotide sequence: TGTGCCAGCAGCCCGAATGGGGATACGCAGTATTTT.

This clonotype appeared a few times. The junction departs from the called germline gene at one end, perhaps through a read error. In nucleotides, the CDR3 is TGCAGCGCTAGTACTCCTAGCGGGGGGGAGGAGACCCAGTACTTC. This codes for CSASTPSGGEETQYF. The rearrangement links TRBV20-1 to TRBJ2-5, with 12 bases identical to TRBD2. The CDR3 length is 15 residues. Germline V gene sequence: CDR1 DFQATT, CDR2 SNEGSKA (reference sequence).

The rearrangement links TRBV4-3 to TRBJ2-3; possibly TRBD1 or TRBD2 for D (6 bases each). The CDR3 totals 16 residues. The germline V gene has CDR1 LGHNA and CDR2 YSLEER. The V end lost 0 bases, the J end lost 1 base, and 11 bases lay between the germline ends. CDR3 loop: CASSQDAGGRTDTQYF. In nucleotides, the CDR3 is TGCGCCAGCAGCCAAGATGCTGGGGGGCGCACAGATACGCAGTATTTT.

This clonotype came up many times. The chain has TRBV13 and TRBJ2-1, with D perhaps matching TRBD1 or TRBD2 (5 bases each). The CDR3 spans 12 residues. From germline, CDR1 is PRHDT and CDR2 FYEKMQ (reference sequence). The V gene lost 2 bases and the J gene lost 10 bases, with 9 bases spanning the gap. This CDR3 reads CASSLFGTEQFF. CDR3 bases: TGTGCCAGCAGCTTATTCGGGACGGAGCAGTTCTTC. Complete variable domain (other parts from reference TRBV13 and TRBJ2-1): AAGVIQSPRHLIKEKRETATLKCYPIPRHDTVYWYQQGPGQDPQFLISFYEKMQSDKGSIPDRFSAQQFSDYHSELNMSSLELGDSALYFCASSLFGTEQFFGPGTRLTVL.

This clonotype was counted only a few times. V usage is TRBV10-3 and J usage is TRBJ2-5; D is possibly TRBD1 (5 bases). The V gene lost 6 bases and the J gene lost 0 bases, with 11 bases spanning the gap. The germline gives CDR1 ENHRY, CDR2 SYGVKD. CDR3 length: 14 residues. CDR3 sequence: CAISELTDQETQYF. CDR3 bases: TGTGCCATCAGCGAATTGACAGACCAAGAGACCCAGTACTTC.